The 26 T cell receptor beta chains given below trace back to one sample, sequenced in a study of regulatory T cells in long-lasting Graves disease. With iRepertoire HTBI primers and Arm-PCR of CDR3 regions, TCR beta libraries were built. TCRdb reprocessed the multiplex PCR reads via MiXCR and lists one record per CDR3 protein. The sample holds hundreds of thousands of distinct CDR3 sequences, roughly 15% seen once. Specified time point: newly diagnosed GD, antithyroid drugs for less than 3 months. The TCR library was prepared using RNA isolated from PBMCs. This sample was shared with a second study, whose subject was T cells in Graves' hyperthyroidism and ophthalmopathy.

The source material was peripheral blood mononuclear cells (PBMCs), sampled at new diagnosis, from a patient treated with antithyroid drugs. The receptors shown here come from a woman aged 25 to 39 with Graves disease.

This clonotype has only a few counts. The chain carries TRBV20-1 and TRBJ1-5; a weak D match, TRBD1 (6 bases). The germline V and J ends were trimmed by 1 base and 5 bases, with 9 bases remaining between them. CDR1 is DFQATT and CDR2 is SNEGSKA in the germline V gene (reference sequence). This CDR3 has 13 residues. The CDR3: CSARVNRDQPQHF. The DNA for the CDR3 is TGCAGTGCTAGAGTCAACAGGGATCAGCCCCAGCATTTT.

The rearrangement joins TRBV30 to TRBJ2-3; 7 bases map to TRBD1. The junction had 11 bases not matched to a gene; V was cut back by 7 bases and J by 1 base. CDR1 GTSNPN and CDR2 SVGIG come from the germline V gene (reference sequence). The CDR3 contains 15 residues. CDR3 region: CALTATGSGTDTQYF. CDR3 bases: TGTGCCTTAACTGCGACAGGGTCGGGCACAGATACGCAGTATTTT. The variable domain in full, with the rest retrieved from reference TRBV30 and TRBJ2-3, is SQTIHQWPATLVQPVGSPLSLECTVEGTSNPNLYWYRQAAGRGLQLLFYSVGIGQISSEVPQNLSASRPQDRQFILSSKKLLLSDSGFYLCALTATGSGTDTQYFGPGTRLTVL.

This clonotype has at least ten counts. The rearrangement links TRBV2 to TRBJ2-4, with 7 bases matching TRBD1. J lost 3 bases, V lost 8 bases, and 22 bases had no gene match. This CDR3 comprises 19 residues. Germline V lookup: CDR1 SNHLY, CDR2 FYNNEI. CDR3 nucleotide sequence: TGTGCCAGCCCCCGAGTCCGGACAGGCTTAAAACGGAGCAAAAACATTCAGTACTTC. Residues: CASPRVRTGLKRSKNIQYF.

In its sample, this clonotype was seen many times. The genes are TRBV6-1 and TRBJ2-3; D may match TRBD1 or TRBD2 (5 bases each). This CDR3 is 16 amino acids long. CDR1 and CDR2 from the germline V gene are MNHNS and SASEGT. The V end was cut by 7 bases, the J end by 3 bases, with 20 bases between. The CDR3 here is CASTKGSGRRTDTQYF. CDR3 DNA sequence: TGTGCCAGCACCAAAGGGTCGGGGCGGCGGACAGATACGCAGTATTTT.

The table lists this clonotype with many counts. The chain joins TRBV28 to TRBJ2-7; either TRBD1 or TRBD2 may fit D (6 bases each). Germline V CDR1 and CDR2: MDHEN, SYDVKM. Trimming left V 8 bases short and J 0 bases short, with 14 bases between. CDR3 length equals 14 residues. In DNA form, the CDR3 reads TGTGCCAGCCAAGGGGGGAGACTCTCCTACGAGCAGTACTTC. Translated: CASQGGRLSYEQYF.

This rearrangement joins TRBV20-1 to TRBJ2-7; the match to TRBD2 covers 9 bases. This CDR3 is 12 amino acids long. From germline, CDR1 is DFQATT and CDR2 SNEGSKA (reference sequence). Trimming removed 6 bases from V and 2 bases from J; junction bases left unmatched: 2. CDR3 coding DNA: TGCAGTGCATGGACTAGCGCCTACGAGCAGTACTTC. Its protein is CSAWTSAYEQYF.

The table lists this clonotype with many counts. The chain employs TRBV2 and TRBJ2-2; D is perhaps TRBD2 (5 bases). Germline CDR1 is SNHLY and CDR2 is FYNNEI. The length of the CDR3 is 15 residues. Trimming removed 4 bases from V and 3 bases from J, with 12 bases in between. CDR3 loop: CASSVSGVDTGELFF. The CDR3 DNA follows: TGTGCCAGCAGTGTCAGCGGAGTTGACACCGGGGAGCTGTTTTTT.

This clonotype was counted at least ten times. The chain has TRBV2 and TRBJ2-7; TRBD1 matches at 10 bases. This CDR3 has 15 amino acids. Germline V CDR1 and CDR2: SNHLY, FYNNEI. With V trimmed by 2 bases and J by 2 bases, 3 bases remained unmatched. This CDR3 is CASSEIGTGAYEQYF. The CDR3, as DNA: TGTGCCAGCAGTGAAATTGGGACAGGGGCCTACGAGCAGTACTTC.

This clonotype was recorded many times. This chain joins TRBV6-1 and TRBJ1-1, with D unclear. The germline CDR1 and CDR2 sequences are MNHNS and SASEGT. V was pared by 6 bases and J by 8 bases, with 19 bases between. The CDR3 is 14 residues long. DNA of the CDR3: TGTGCCAGCAGCCGCTTTTTTGATCGCGGGGAAGCTTTCTTT. Residues: CASSRFFDRGEAFF.

This clonotype was observed a few times. The germline gene is not matched at one end of the junction; a read error may be the cause. The chain combines TRBV5-1 with TRBJ2-1, with 15 bases that match TRBD2. Germline V gives CDR1 SGHRS, CDR2 YFSETQ. The CDR3 runs to 15 residues. CDR3 sequence: CASSWRTSGRERQLF. For the CDR3, the DNA is TGCGCCAGCAGCTGGCGGACTAGCGGGAGGGAGCGTCAACTCTTC.

In its sample, this clonotype was seen a few times. CDR3 residues: CSVQKTDTQYF. The DNA for the CDR3 is TGCAGCGTTCAAAAGACAGATACGCAGTATTTT. The rearrangement joins TRBV29-1 to TRBJ2-3, with D hard to call. Germline loops: CDR1 SQVTM, CDR2 ANQGSEA. V was cut by 5 bases and J by 3 bases, with 6 bases left in between. CDR3 length: 11 amino acids.

Ten or more counts support this clonotype. V usage is TRBV27 and J usage is TRBJ2-7, with 9 bases lining up with TRBD2. V dropped 2 bases and J dropped 5; count of bases not matched to a gene: 16. The CDR3 sequence is 18 residues long. Germline V gene data show CDR1 as MNHEY and CDR2 as SMNVEV (reference sequence). As DNA, the CDR3 is TGTGCCAGCAGTTTAAGGGCCTTAGCGGGAGTAAAGCTCCACGAGCAGTACTTC. Its translation: CASSLRALAGVKLHEQYF.

This clonotype was detected a few times. J is TRBJ2-7 and V is TRBV7-8; no firm D call. Germline V CDR1 and CDR2: SGHVS, FQNEAQ. The CDR3 covers 15 residues. Trimming took off 5 bases at V and 6 bases at J, with 20 bases between the two ends. The CDR3 DNA is TGTGCCAGCAGCCCCCGACCTCAGCCTACAACCGAGCAGTACTTC. Protein sequence: CASSPRPQPTTEQYF. Full variable domain (remainder filled in from reference TRBV7-8 and TRBJ2-7): GAGVSQSPRYKVAKRGQDVALRCDPISGHVSLFWYQQALGQGPEFLTYFQNEAQLDKSGLPSDRFFAERPEGSVSTLKIQRTQQEDSAVYLCASSPRPQPTTEQYFGPGTRLTVT.

This clonotype was found many times. V gene TRBV2 combines with J gene TRBJ1-1, with D unresolved. This CDR3 comprises 13 residues. V was trimmed by 8 bases and J by 0 bases, leaving 10 bases between them. CDR1 SNHLY and CDR2 FYNNEI come from the germline V gene. In DNA, the CDR3 is TGTGCCAGCCTCGATCAGCTGAACACTGAAGCTTTCTTT. Translating it yields CASLDQLNTEAFF.

This clonotype was observed at least ten times. The V and J genes are TRBV6-2 or TRBV6-3 and TRBJ2-1; no clear D. CDR3 size: 16 residues. Germline CDR1 is MNHEY and CDR2 is SVGEGT. With 0 bases removed from V and 2 bases from J, the gap between germline ends came to 11 bases. In DNA, the CDR3 is TGTGCCAGCAGTTACTCCAACAGCCGGGCCTACAATGAGCAGTTCTTC. This codes for CASSYSNSRAYNEQFF.

This rearrangement joins TRBV4-1 to TRBJ1-4; D not certain. The CDR3 has 16 residues. Between the trimmed V and J ends, which lost 5 bases and 7 bases, there was a span of 20 bases. Germline CDR1 is MGHRA and CDR2 is YSYEKL. DNA of the CDR3: TGCGCCAGCAGCGCGGGCCACCGAAGGGAGGTTGAAAAACTGTTTTTT. It encodes CASSAGHRREVEKLFF.

This clonotype was counted many times. CDR3 DNA: TGTGCCAGCAGCTTATCCGGGACTAGTATTATGCAGTATTTT. Translating gives CASSLSGTSIMQYF. The chain is built from TRBV11-3 and TRBJ2-3; 8 nucleotides agree with TRBD2. The V and J ends lost 2 bases and 11 bases, in that order; junction bases with no gene match: 9. Germline CDR1 SGHNT, CDR2 YENEEA. The CDR3 runs 14 residues.

The chain joins TRBV6-2 or TRBV6-3 to TRBJ2-7, with D possibly matching TRBD2 (6 bases). Germline CDR1 reads MNHEY; CDR2 reads SVGEGT. Trimming left V 11 bases short and J 6 bases short, with 20 bases between. The CDR3 totals 13 residues. The CDR3 DNA reads as TGTGCCGCCTGGGCGGGGAATCGCCCCGAGCAGTACTTC. This gives the protein CAAWAGNRPEQYF.

This clonotype was counted many times. The chain links TRBV7-3 to TRBJ2-3; 8 bases agree with TRBD2. V gave up 5 bases and J gave up 6 bases; unmatched junction bases: 7. Germline V CDR1 and CDR2: SGHTA, FQGTGA. This CDR3 contains 14 residues. The CDR3 reads CASSKGLATDTQYF. The DNA for the CDR3 is TGTGCCAGCAGCAAAGGACTAGCTACGGATACGCAGTATTTT.

This clonotype was seen many times. V is TRBV20-1 and J is TRBJ1-5; D is undetermined. Germline V gene lookup returns CDR1 DFQATT and CDR2 SNEGSKA (reference sequence). There are 15 residues in the CDR3. V was shortened by 0 bases and J by 0 bases, with 9 bases between the two germline ends. In nucleotides, the CDR3 is TGCAGTGCTAGAGATTTGCGGGATAGCAATCAGCCCCAGCATTTT. It specifies CSARDLRDSNQPQHF.

This clonotype was counted between two and nine times. CDR3 amino acids: CASSAEAGGISGELFF. The CDR3 bases are TGTGCCAGCAGTGCAGAAGCGGGAGGGATATCCGGGGAGCTGTTTTTT. J is TRBJ2-2 and V is TRBV2; 10 nucleotides match TRBD2. The V gene end was trimmed by 4 bases and the J gene end by 6 bases; junction bases not matched to a gene: 8. The CDR3 spans 16 residues. Germline V gene sequence: CDR1 SNHLY, CDR2 FYNNEI.

This clonotype came up many times. J is TRBJ2-1 and V is TRBV20-1, with 9 bases matching TRBD2. CDR3 length equals 14 residues. The junction had 10 bases not matched to a gene; V was cut back by 6 bases and J by 7 bases. The germline CDR1 and CDR2 sequences are DFQATT and SNEGSKA (reference sequence). The CDR3 nucleotides are TGCAGTGCCCTTCCGGGACTAGCCGCGAATGAGCAGTTCTTC. Its protein is CSALPGLAANEQFF.

The sample holds a few counts of this clonotype. V is TRBV20-1 and J is TRBJ2-7; 14 bases fit TRBD2. J lost 1 base, V lost 7 bases, and 3 bases had no gene match. Germline V gives CDR1 DFQATT, CDR2 SNEGSKA (reference sequence). There are 14 residues in the CDR3. Here the CDR3 reads CSGRTSGRSYEQYF. Here the CDR3 DNA reads TGCAGTGGCCGGACTAGCGGGAGGTCCTACGAGCAGTACTTC.

This chain uses TRBV10-2 with TRBJ2-7, with 7 positions matching TRBD1. The length of the CDR3 is 12 residues. Germline V CDR1 and CDR2: WSHSY, SAAADI. The V segment lost 9 bases and the J segment 4 bases; nucleotides outside the gene matches: 6. The DNA of the CDR3 is TGCGCCAGAAAACAGGGGTGGTACGAGCAGTACTTC. This gives the protein CARKQGWYEQYF.

The rearrangement links TRBV12-5 to TRBJ2-1, with 11 bases matching TRBD2. This CDR3 comprises 17 residues. Germline trimming cut 1 base from V and 7 bases from J; bases unmatched to any gene: 9. Germline CDR1 and CDR2: LGHNT and FRNRAP. The CDR3 here is CASGLEPLAGVRNEQFF. Here the CDR3 DNA reads TGTGCTAGTGGTTTGGAACCACTAGCGGGAGTGCGGAATGAGCAGTTCTTC.

There are a few counts of this clonotype. The V call is TRBV5-1, the J call TRBJ2-3; a possible D gene is TRBD1 (6 bases). Germline CDR1 and CDR2: SGHRS and YFSETQ. Between the trimmed V and J ends, which lost 1 base and 6 bases, there was a span of 12 bases. The CDR3 runs to 14 residues. The CDR3 region has the DNA TGCGCCAGCAGCTTGATCAGGGGCGGGGATACGCAGTATTTT. Translation: CASSLIRGGDTQYF.